The present T cell receptor (beta chain) was sequenced within a study of blood T cell repertoires in COVID-19. Study-wide context: COVID-19 samples from acute and convalescent phases originated in the United States, Italy and Spain. PBMCs, B-cell-depleted T cells, or T cells were the source of the cDNA or gDNA that made up the material.

Authors' data handling: Nucleated cell number was recorded as an estimate derived from reference gene primer amplification. Some clones are missing from TCRdb's copy, which holds only in-frame ones; the method was immunoSEQ multiplex PCR. V and J calls plus clone size are reproduced from that table; the DNA served to infer D and trimming. The data contain roughly 290,000 clones, around four fifths of them singletons. On this clone: Sequence at one end of the junction differs from germline and may be a read error.

Specimen: peripheral blood. This receptor was identified in a woman aged 50 to 60 with active or convalescent COVID-19.

CDR3 region: CASSEPARRGSVF. Written as DNA, the CDR3 is TGTGCCAGCAGTGAACCGGCCCGAAGGGGGTCCGTCTTC. The chain is built from TRBV6-1 and TRBJ2-7; TRBD1 might be the D (6 bases). The germline V gene has CDR1 MNHNS and CDR2 SASEGT. This CDR3 is 13 amino acids long.